The rows below give T cell receptor beta chains drawn from one sample of a study of T cells in localized non-small cell lung cancer. Here immunoSEQ multiplex PCR was the method, and the copy in TCRdb shows in-frame clones only, minus some. This table has 30,000 to 40,000 clones, more than 80% appearing once. Here the sequenced sample was peripheral blood mononuclear cells, taken before any cancer treatment. The receptors derive from a male donor older than 55 with stage II lung adenocarcinoma. The CDR3 runs from the conserved cysteine through the conserved F or W. A D gene is named only where the DNA matches it firmly. Not all rows give a size; the values are once, few, many and, for expanded clones, a class.

.	TRBV30	.	TRBJ2-3	CAWSSGSGGADTQYF	TGTGCCTGGAGTAGTGGTAGCGGAGGGGCAGATACGCAGTATTTT
TRBD2	TRBV10-3	.	TRBJ2-3	CAISSPRAGGGGDTQYF	TGTGCCATCAGTTCGCCCCGAGCGGGAGGAGGAGGAGATACGCAGTATTTT
.	TRBV5-1	.	TRBJ2-5	CASSEQETQYF	TGCGCCAGCAGCGAACAAGAGACCCAGTACTTC
.	TRBV5-1	.	TRBJ1-3	CASSVVSGNTIYF	TGCGCCAGCAGCGTAGTCTCTGGAAACACCATATATTTT
.	TRBV7-8	.	TRBJ2-5	CASSLDVQETQYF	TGTGCCAGCAGCTTAGACGTCCAAGAGACCCAGTACTTC
.	TRBV14	.	TRBJ1-1	CASSQEARITEAFF	TGTGCCAGCAGCCAAGAGGCAAGGATCACTGAAGCTTTCTTT
.	TRBV2	.	TRBJ1-1	CASRREGRMNTEAFF	TGTGCCAGCAGGAGAGAGGGGAGGATGAACACTGAAGCTTTCTTT
TRBD2	TRBV11-2	.	TRBJ2-5	CASSLELAKKGFHLETQYF	TGTGCCAGCAGCTTAGAACTAGCGAAGAAGGGGTTCCATCTGGAGACCCAGTACTTC
.	TRBV27	few	TRBJ1-2	CASSPRQAYYGYTF	TGTGCCAGCAGTCCCCGACAGGCGTACTATGGCTACACCTTC
TRBD1	TRBV19	.	TRBJ1-1	CASRGIRTGVIEAFF	TGTGCCAGTAGGGGGATACGGACAGGGGTGATTGAAGCTTTCTTT
.	TRBV5-4	.	TRBJ1-1	CASSFGGRRTEAFF	TGTGCCAGCAGCTTCGGGGGGCGTAGGACTGAAGCTTTCTTT
.	TRBV5-1	.	TRBJ2-7	CASSWDFHEQYF	TGCGCCAGCAGCTGGGACTTTCACGAGCAGTACTTC
.	TRBV6-1	.	TRBJ2-1	CASSEHKRVSEQFF	TGTGCCAGCAGTGAACATAAGCGGGTTTCTGAGCAGTTCTTC
.	TRBV28	once	TRBJ1-6	CASRATQTRNSPLHF	TGTGCCAGCAGGGCAACTCAAACGAGGAATTCACCCCTCCACTTT
TRBD2	TRBV25-1	.	TRBJ2-7	CASRPSGSYEQYF	TGTGCCAGCAGACCTAGCGGGAGCTACGAGCAGTACTTC
TRBD1	TRBV14	.	TRBJ2-7	CASSRDSYEQYF	TGTGCCAGCAGTCGGGACAGCTACGAGCAGTACTTC
TRBD1	TRBV7-8	.	TRBJ2-7	CASSPRDRYEQYF	TGTGCCAGCAGCCCCCGGGACAGATACGAGCAGTACTTC
.	TRBV9	.	TRBJ2-1	CASSVARGETYNEQFF	TGTGCCAGCAGCGTAGCTAGGGGAGAGACCTACAATGAGCAGTTCTTC
.	TRBV5-4	once	TRBJ1-5	CASSLAGVKQPQHF	TGTGCCAGCAGCTTGGCCGGAGTCAAGCAGCCCCAGCATTTT
.	TRBV10-3	.	TRBJ1-1	CAIRGSTEAFF	TGTGCCATCAGGGGGAGCACTGAAGCTTTCTTT
.	TRBV28	.	TRBJ1-3	CASMPGNSGNTIYF	TGTGCCAGCATGCCGGGTAACTCTGGAAACACCATATATTTT
.	TRBV28	.	TRBJ1-2	CASSYTNYGYTF	TGTGCCAGCAGCTATACTAACTATGGCTACACCTTC
.	TRBV5-1	.	TRBJ2-5	CASSVGQRAQYF	TGCGCCAGCAGCGTCGGACAGCGGGCCCAGTACTTC
TRBD1	TRBV7-3	.	TRBJ2-2	CASSLTPTGPNTGELFF	TGTGCCAGCAGCTTAACGCCGACAGGGCCTAACACCGGGGAGCTGTTTTTT
.	TRBV11-2	.	TRBJ1-6	CASSFLRGNSPLHF	TGTGCCAGCAGCTTTCTCAGGGGTAATTCACCCCTCCACTTT
TRBD1	TRBV30	few	TRBJ1-5	CAWSAGQGNNQPQHF	TGTGCCTGGAGTGCAGGACAGGGCAACAATCAGCCCCAGCATTTT
.	TRBV7-3	.	TRBJ2-5	CASSSMGITETQYF	TGTGCCAGCAGCAGTATGGGGATTACAGAGACCCAGTACTTC
TRBD1	TRBV11-2	.	TRBJ2-2	CASSLDGTVTGELFF	TGTGCCAGCAGCTTAGACGGGACAGTAACCGGGGAGCTGTTTTTT
.	TRBV5-4	.	TRBJ2-3	CASSSTGTDTQYF	TGTGCCAGCAGTTCAACTGGCACAGATACGCAGTATTTT
.	TRBV18	.	TRBJ2-7	CASSPLPQGRFYEQYF	TGTGCCAGCTCACCACTCCCTCAGGGGCGGTTCTACGAGCAGTACTTC
.	TRBV4-1	few	TRBJ2-7	CASSHPSPGARGEQYF	TGCGCCAGCAGCCATCCGTCCCCGGGGGCTCGGGGAGAGCAGTACTTC
.	TRBV28	.	TRBJ2-1	CASSLPGGRHNEQFF	TGTGCCAGCAGTCTCCCCGGTGGTCGGCACAATGAGCAGTTCTTC
TRBD1	TRBV19	.	TRBJ2-7	CASRDSYYEQYF	TGTGCCAGTCGGGACAGTTATTACGAGCAGTACTTC
.	TRBV6-1	.	TRBJ2-3	CASSPRDPRADTQYF	TGTGCCAGCAGCCCCCGGGACCCACGGGCAGATACGCAGTATTTT
TRBD1	TRBV11-2	.	TRBJ2-3	CASSQGGHRTDTQYF	TGTGCCAGCAGCCAAGGGGGCCACAGGACAGATACGCAGTATTTT
.	TRBV13	.	TRBJ1-1	CASSYQTRGGAFF	TGTGCCAGCAGCTACCAGACGAGGGGCGGAGCTTTCTTT